This entry is about one T cell receptor (beta chain). What this receptor recognizes is not known. Within one base of it there is no much larger clone, and no base qualities were kept. What this sample's time point label stands for: healthy volunteer bleed at 2 weeks. Total RNA was extracted from unfractionated whole blood that had been collected in Tempus Blood RNA tubes. Roughly 5 healthy volunteers served as TCR sequencing controls and were bled at day 0, 2 weeks and 6 weeks. As encoded in the germline V gene, CDR1 is SGHRS while CDR2 is YFSETQ. Relative to germline, V is missing 0 bases and J is missing 1 base, with 4 bases of the junction outside any gene match. CDR3 length: 16 amino acids, cysteine to phenylalanine. The read is trimmed to its CDR3 DNA, 48 bases read in frame from base 1. The library was made by RACE. Sequencer: NextSeq 500. During library preparation, unique molecular identifiers were attached to individual cDNA molecules so that TCRs could be counted in a quantitative, reproducible way. From the authors' description of their analysis: Samples had a median of roughly 98,000 TCRs, with a range from about 23,224 to 750,000. V, J and CDR3 annotation of the TCR reads was carried out using the Decombinator software suite. For PS versus PT1 abundance plots, all samples were subsampled to the same number of TCRs (28,000). TCRs were defined as expanded if absent before sensitization and observed at least eight times at the 2-week time point. TCRdb took the public reads, trimmed them with fastp at Q25, ran MiXCR for clone calling and kept in-frame beta chains. Rows with a matching CDR3 protein are joined into one entry that keeps the most common DNA and genes. The V and J calls shown here were made by TCRdb, not taken from the authors' results. In this sample the table shows 35,000 to 50,000 distinct CDR3 sequences, about 4.5% of which occur a single time. 1.5% to 2% of the sample is taken by the ten largest.

The data derive from a study of human T cells and chemical hapten exposure (dated by TCRdb to the early 2020s). Broadly, across the study: The libraries were sequenced as a pool, and the TCR yield per sample differed mostly because of small variations in library volumes within the pool. This study followed changes in the peripheral blood TCR repertoire in vivo during primary and secondary sensitization of alopecia patients to the hapten diphenylcyclopropenone (DPC). Each blood RNA sample was used to sequence both TCR alpha and TCR beta chains.

Overall study outcomes, separate from this receptor: The number of TCRs above 1 in 1000 frequency did not change with DPC sensitization; there was no evidence of global repertoire structure alterations. After repeated subsampling, changes were observed in the strength of the expansion versus patch-test correlation and in the threshold at which the correlation became significant.

The sequence was collected from a female donor in good health. Some clones in this sample may be carry-over from other donors' samples. The sample comprised whole blood. Recombination linked TRBV5-1 to TRBJ2-5; 9 junctional bases match TRBD2. The sequenced DNA is TGCGCCAGCAGCTTGGAGGTAGCGGGGGCCCAAGAGACCCAGTACTTC. The translation is CASSLEVAGAQETQYF.